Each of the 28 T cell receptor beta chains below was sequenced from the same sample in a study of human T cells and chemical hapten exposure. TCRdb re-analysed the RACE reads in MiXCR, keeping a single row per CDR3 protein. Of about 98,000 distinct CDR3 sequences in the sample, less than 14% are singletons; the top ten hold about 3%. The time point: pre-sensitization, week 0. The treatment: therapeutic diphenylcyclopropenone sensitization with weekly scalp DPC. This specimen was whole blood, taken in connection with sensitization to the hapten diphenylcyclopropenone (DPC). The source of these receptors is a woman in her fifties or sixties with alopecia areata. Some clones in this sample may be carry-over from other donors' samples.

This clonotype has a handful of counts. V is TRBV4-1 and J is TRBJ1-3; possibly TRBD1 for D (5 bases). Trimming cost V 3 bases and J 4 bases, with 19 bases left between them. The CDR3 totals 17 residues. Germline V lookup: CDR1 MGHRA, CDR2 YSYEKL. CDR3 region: CASSHVPGRFRGNTIYF. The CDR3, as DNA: TGCGCCAGCAGCCATGTCCCAGGGCGGTTCAGAGGAAACACCATATATTTT.

The CDR3 bases are TGTGCCAGCAGCGCCGCACAGGGTGCCGGGGAGCTGTTTTTT. Residues: CASSAAQGAGELFF. The V gene is TRBV11-1, the J gene TRBJ2-2, with D possibly TRBD1 on 6 matching bases. This CDR3 has 14 residues. Germline V gives CDR1 SGHAT, CDR2 FQDESV (reference sequence). The V gene lost 5 bases and the J gene lost 6 bases, with 13 bases spanning the gap.

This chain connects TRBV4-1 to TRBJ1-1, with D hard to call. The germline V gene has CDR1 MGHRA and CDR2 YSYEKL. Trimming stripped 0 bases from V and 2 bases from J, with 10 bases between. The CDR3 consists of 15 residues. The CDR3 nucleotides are TGCGCCAGCAGCCAAGATGGGCCCGCTAACACTGAAGCTTTCTTT. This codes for CASSQDGPANTEAFF.

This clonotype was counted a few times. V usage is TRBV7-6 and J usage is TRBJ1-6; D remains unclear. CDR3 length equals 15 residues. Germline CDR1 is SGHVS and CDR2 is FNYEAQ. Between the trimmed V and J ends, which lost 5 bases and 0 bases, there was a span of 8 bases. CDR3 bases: TGTGCCAGCAGCCGGACGTTCTCCTATAATTCACCCCTCCACTTT. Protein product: CASSRTFSYNSPLHF.

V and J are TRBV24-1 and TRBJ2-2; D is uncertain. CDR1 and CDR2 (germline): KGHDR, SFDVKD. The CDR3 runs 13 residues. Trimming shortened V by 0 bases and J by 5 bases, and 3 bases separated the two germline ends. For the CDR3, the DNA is TGTGCCACCAGTGATTTGTCGACCGGGGAGCTGTTTTTT. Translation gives CATSDLSTGELFF.

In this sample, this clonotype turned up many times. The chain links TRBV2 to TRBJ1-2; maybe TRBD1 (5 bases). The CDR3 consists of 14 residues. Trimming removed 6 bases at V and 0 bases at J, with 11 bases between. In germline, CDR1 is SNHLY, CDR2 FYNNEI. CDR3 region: CASRGQGANYGYTF. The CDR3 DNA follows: TGTGCCAGCAGGGGGCAGGGAGCTAACTATGGCTACACCTTC. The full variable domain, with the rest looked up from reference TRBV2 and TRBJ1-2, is EPEVTQTPSHQVTQMGQEVILRCVPISNHLYFYWYRQILGQKVEFLVSFYNNEISEKSEIFDDQFSVERPDGSNFTLKIRSTKLEDSAMYFCASRGQGANYGYTFGSGTRLTVV.

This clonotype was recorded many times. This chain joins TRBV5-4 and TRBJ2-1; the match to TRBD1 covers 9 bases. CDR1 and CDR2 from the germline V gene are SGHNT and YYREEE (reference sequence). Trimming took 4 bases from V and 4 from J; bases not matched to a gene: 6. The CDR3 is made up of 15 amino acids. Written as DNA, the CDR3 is TGTGCCAGCAGCCTGGACAGGGGTACGTACAATGAGCAGTTCTTC. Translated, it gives CASSLDRGTYNEQFF.

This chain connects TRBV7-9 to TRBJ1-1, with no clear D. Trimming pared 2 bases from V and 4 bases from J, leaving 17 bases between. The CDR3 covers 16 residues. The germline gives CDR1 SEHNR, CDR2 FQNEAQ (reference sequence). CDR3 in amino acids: CASSLLAATSPTEAFF. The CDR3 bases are TGTGCCAGCAGCTTATTGGCAGCAACCTCTCCCACTGAAGCTTTCTTT. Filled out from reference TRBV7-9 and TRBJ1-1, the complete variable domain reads DTGVSQNPRHKITKRGQNVTFRCDPISEHNRLYWYRQTLGQGPEFLTYFQNEAQLEKSRLLSDRFSAERPKGSFSTLEIQRTEQGDSAMYLCASSLLAATSPTEAFFGQGTRLTVV.

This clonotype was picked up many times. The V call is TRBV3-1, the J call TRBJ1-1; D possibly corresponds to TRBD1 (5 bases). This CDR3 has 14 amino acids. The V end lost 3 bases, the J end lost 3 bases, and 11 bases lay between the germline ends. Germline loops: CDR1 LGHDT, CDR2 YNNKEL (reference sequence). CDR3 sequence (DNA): TGTGCCAGCAGCCAGAGGGACGTTGACACTGAAGCTTTCTTT. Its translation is CASSQRDVDTEAFF.

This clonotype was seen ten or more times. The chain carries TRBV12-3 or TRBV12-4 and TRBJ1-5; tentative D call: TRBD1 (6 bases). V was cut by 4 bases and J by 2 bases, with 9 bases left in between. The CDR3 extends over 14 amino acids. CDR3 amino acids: CASSSGGGNQPQHF. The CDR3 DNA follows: TGTGCCAGCAGTTCCGGGGGCGGCAATCAGCCCCAGCATTTT.

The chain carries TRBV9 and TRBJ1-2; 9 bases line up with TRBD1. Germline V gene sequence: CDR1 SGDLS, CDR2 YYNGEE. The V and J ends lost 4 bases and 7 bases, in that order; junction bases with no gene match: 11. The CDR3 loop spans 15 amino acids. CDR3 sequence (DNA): TGTGCCAGCAGCTTTAGACAGGGGGACATCTCTGGCTACACCTTC. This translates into CASSFRQGDISGYTF.

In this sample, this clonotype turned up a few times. The CDR3 loop is CASSYSTIQPGILFF. The CDR3 region has the DNA TGTGCCAGCAGTTACTCGACAATTCAGCCCGGTATACTGTTTTTT. The chain is built from TRBV6-5 and TRBJ1-4; D uncertain. The germline gives CDR1 MNHEY, CDR2 SVGAGI. The CDR3 is made up of 15 amino acids. Deletions cut 0 bases from V and 13 bases from J, with 18 bases between.

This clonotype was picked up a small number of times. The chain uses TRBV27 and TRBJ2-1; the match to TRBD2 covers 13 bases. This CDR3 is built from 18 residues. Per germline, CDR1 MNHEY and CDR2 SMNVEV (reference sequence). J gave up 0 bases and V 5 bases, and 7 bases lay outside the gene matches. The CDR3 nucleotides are TGTGCCAGCAGTGAACTAGCGGGGGGGCTGAGCTCCTACAATGAGCAGTTCTTC. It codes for CASSELAGGLSSYNEQFF.

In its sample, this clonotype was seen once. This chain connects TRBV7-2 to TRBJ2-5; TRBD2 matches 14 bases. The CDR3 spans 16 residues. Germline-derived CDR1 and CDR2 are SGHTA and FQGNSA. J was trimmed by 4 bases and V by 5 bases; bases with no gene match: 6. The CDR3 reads CASSPRLAGGRETQYF. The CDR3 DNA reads TGTGCCAGCAGCCCTCGACTAGCGGGGGGGCGAGAGACCCAGTACTTC.

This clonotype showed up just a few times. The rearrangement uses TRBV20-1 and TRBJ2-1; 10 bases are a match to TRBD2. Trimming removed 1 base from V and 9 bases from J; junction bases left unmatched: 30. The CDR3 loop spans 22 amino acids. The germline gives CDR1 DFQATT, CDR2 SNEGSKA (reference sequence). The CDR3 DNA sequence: TGCAGTGCTAGAGTTTACAATCTACTAGCGGGGAGCACCACGACTAGCTCCAGTGAGCAGTTCTTC. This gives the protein CSARVYNLLAGSTTTSSSEQFF.

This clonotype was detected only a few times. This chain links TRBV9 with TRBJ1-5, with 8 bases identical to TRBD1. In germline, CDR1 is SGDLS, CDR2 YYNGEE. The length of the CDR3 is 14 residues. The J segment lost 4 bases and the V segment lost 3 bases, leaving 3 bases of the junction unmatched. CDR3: CASSAQGVNQPQHF. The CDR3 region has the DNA TGTGCCAGCAGCGCACAGGGGGTTAATCAGCCCCAGCATTTT. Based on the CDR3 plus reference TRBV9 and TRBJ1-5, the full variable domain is DSGVTQTPKHLITATGQRVTLRCSPRSGDLSVYWYQQSLDQGLQFLIQYYNGEERAKGNILERFSAQQFPDLHSELNLSSLELGDSALYFCASSAQGVNQPQHFGDGTRLSIL.

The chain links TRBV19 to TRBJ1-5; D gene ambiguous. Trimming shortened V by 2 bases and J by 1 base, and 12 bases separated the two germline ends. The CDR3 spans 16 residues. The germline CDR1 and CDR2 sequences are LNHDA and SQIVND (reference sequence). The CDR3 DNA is TGTGCCAGTAGTATATTCGGATTAGGGAGCAATCAGCCCCAGCATTTT. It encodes CASSIFGLGSNQPQHF. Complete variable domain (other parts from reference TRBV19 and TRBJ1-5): DGGITQSPKYLFRKEGQNVTLSCEQNLNHDAMYWYRQDPGQGLRLIYYSQIVNDFQKGDIAEGYSVSREKKESFPLTVTSAQKNPTAFYLCASSIFGLGSNQPQHFGDGTRLSIL.

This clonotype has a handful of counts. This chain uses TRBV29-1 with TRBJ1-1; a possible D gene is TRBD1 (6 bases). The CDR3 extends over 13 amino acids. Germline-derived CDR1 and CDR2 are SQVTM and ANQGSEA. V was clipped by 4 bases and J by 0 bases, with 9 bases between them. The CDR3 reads CSVAGHLNTEAFF. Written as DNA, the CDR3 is TGCAGCGTTGCGGGACACTTGAACACTGAAGCTTTCTTT.

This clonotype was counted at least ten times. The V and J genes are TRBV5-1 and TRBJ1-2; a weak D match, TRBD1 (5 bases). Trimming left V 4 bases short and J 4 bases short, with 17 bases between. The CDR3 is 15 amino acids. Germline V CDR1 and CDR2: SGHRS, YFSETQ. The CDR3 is CASSPEGQTTYGYTF. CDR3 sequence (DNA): TGCGCCAGCAGCCCCGAGGGGCAGACAACCTATGGCTACACCTTC.

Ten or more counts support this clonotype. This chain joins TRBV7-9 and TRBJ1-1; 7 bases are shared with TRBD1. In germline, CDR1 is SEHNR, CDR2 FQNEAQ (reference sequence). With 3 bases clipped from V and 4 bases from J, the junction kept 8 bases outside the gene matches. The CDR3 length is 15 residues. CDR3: CASSFYRGRFTEAFF. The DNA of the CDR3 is TGTGCCAGCAGCTTCTACAGGGGACGGTTCACTGAAGCTTTCTTT. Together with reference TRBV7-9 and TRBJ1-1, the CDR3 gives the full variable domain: DTGVSQNPRHKITKRGQNVTFRCDPISEHNRLYWYRQTLGQGPEFLTYFQNEAQLEKSRLLSDRFSAERPKGSFSTLEIQRTEQGDSAMYLCASSFYRGRFTEAFFGQGTRLTVV.

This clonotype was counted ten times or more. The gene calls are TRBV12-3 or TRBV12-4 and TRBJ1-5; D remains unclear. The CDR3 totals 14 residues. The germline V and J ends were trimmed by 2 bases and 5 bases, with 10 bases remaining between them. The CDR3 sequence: CASSLWGSDQPQHF. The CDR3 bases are TGTGCCAGCAGTTTATGGGGATCTGATCAGCCCCAGCATTTT.

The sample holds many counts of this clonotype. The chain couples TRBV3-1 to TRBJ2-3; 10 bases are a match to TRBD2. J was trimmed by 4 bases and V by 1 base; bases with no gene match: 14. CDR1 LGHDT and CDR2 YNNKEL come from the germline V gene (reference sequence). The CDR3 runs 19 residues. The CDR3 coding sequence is TGTGCCAGCAGCCAAGGTGCCAGCGGGGGGGCCTATGCGGCAGATACGCAGTATTTT. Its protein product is CASSQGASGGAYAADTQYF.

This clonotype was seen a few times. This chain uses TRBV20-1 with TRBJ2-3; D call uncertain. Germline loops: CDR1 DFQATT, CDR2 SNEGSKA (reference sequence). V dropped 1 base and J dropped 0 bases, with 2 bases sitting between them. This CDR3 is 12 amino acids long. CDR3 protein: CSARVSTDTQYF. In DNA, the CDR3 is TGCAGTGCTAGAGTTAGCACAGATACGCAGTATTTT.

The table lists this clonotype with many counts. The CDR3 protein is CAWSQGTTNEKLFF. The CDR3 DNA is TGTGCCTGGAGCCAAGGGACAACTAATGAAAAACTGTTTTTT. The chain employs TRBV30 and TRBJ1-4; D gene ambiguous. The V and J ends lost 3 bases and 0 bases respectively, with 8 bases between them. Germline V CDR1 and CDR2: GTSNPN, SVGIG (reference sequence). The CDR3 is made up of 14 amino acids.

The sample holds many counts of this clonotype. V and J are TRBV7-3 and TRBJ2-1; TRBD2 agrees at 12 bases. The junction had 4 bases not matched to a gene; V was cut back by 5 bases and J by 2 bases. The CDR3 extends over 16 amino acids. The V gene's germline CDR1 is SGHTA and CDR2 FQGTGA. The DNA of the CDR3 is TGTGCCAGCAGCCTAAGACTAGCGGGGGCCTACAATGAGCAGTTCTTC. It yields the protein CASSLRLAGAYNEQFF.

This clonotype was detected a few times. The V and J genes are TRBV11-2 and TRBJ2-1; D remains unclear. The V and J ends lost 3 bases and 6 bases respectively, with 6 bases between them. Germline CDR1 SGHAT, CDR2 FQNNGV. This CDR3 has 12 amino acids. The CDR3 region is CASSFSSNEQFF. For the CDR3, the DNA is TGTGCCAGCAGCTTTTCCAGCAATGAGCAGTTCTTC.

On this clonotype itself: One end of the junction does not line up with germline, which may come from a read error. The CDR3 DNA sequence: TGTGCCAGCAGCTTCAGTTTGAACACTGTAGCTTTCTTT. This sequence encodes CASSFSLNTVAFF. The genes are TRBV7-9 and TRBJ1-1; D gene unclear. The germline V gene has CDR1 SEHNR and CDR2 FQNEAQ (reference sequence). The CDR3 runs to 13 residues.

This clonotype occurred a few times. This CDR3 reads CASRGSSNEKLFF. The CDR3 coding sequence is TGTGCCAGCAGAGGGAGTTCTAATGAAAAACTGTTTTTT. The rearrangement uses TRBV28 and TRBJ1-4; D unclear. The CDR3 has 13 amino acids. The V end lost 6 bases, the J end lost 3 bases, and 8 bases lay between the germline ends. The germline V gene encodes CDR1 MDHEN and CDR2 SYDVKM.